This TCR beta chain is drawn from a study of blood T cell repertoires in COVID-19. CDR3 length equals 13 residues. CDR1 and CDR2 (germline): SNHLY, FYNNEI. The V and J ends lost 3 bases and 3 bases, in that order; junction bases with no gene match: 0. This table comes from immunoSEQ multiplex PCR, and its TCRdb copy is limited to in-frame clones, with some not included. Among some 220,000 clones listed, 75% to 85% were seen once. The V gene is TRBV2, the J gene TRBJ1-2; 8 bases align to TRBD1. The material sequenced was peripheral blood. The source is a human donor in a cohort sampled during active COVID-19. CDR3 nucleotides: TGTGCCAGCAGTGAGGACAGGGACTATGGCTACACCTTC. The encoded protein is CASSEDRDYGYTF. Based on the CDR3 plus reference TRBV2 and TRBJ1-2, the full variable domain is EPEVTQTPSHQVTQMGQEVILRCVPISNHLYFYWYRQILGQKVEFLVSFYNNEISEKSEIFDDQFSVERPDGSNFTLKIRSTKLEDSAMYFCASSEDRDYGYTFGSGTRLTVV.